One sample yielded the 10 T cell receptor beta chains listed below, sequenced in a study of cytotoxic CD8 clonotypes in ibrutinib-treated CLL. Clones were read by immunoSEQ multiplex PCR, and TCRdb kept only the in-frame ones, dropping some. The sample includes about 84,000 clones, 86% of them seen just once. Sequencing used PBMCs, obtained before ibrutinib treatment. All receptors come from a human donor with chronic lymphocytic leukemia.

The CDR3 spells CASGPALNEQFF. The CDR3, as DNA: TGTGCCAGCGGCCCAGCGCTGAATGAGCAGTTCTTC. The genes are TRBV7-9 and TRBJ2-1; D unresolved. This CDR3 contains 12 residues. V shed 8 bases and J shed 7 bases, with 12 bases lying between them. CDR1 is SEHNR, CDR2 FQNEAQ, per germline (reference sequence).

The gene calls are TRBV7-2 and TRBJ1-3; D possibly corresponds to TRBD1 (6 bases). The CDR3 is 16 residues long. Trimming removed 0 bases from V and 0 bases from J, with 9 bases in between. Germline CDR1 is SGHTA and CDR2 is FQGNSA. The CDR3 DNA reads as TGTGCCAGCAGCTTAGCTGGGACACGCTCTGGAAACACCATATATTTT. It yields the protein CASSLAGTRSGNTIYF.

The table lists this clone with a count of one. The rearrangement joins TRBV5-1 to TRBJ2-2, with D unclear. The V end was cut by 5 bases, the J end by 2 bases, with 13 bases between. There are 15 residues in the CDR3. From germline, CDR1 is SGHRS and CDR2 YFSETQ. CDR3 region: CASRLGLLNTGELFF. DNA for the CDR3: TGCGCCAGCAGACTCGGCCTGCTTAACACCGGGGAGCTGTTTTTT.

This clone was found a few times. V usage is TRBV19 and J usage is TRBJ2-7; 9 bases match TRBD2. Germline V gene data show CDR1 as LNHDA and CDR2 as SQIVND (reference sequence). This CDR3 has 15 residues. The V and J ends lost 4 bases and 3 bases, in that order; junction bases with no gene match: 7. CDR3 in amino acids: CASSKYGLASYEQYF. CDR3 DNA sequence: TGTGCCAGTAGTAAATACGGACTAGCGAGCTACGAGCAGTACTTC.

The V and J genes are TRBV5-6 and TRBJ1-2, with unresolved D. The CDR3 extends over 15 amino acids. Germline CDR1 and CDR2: SGHDT and YYEEEE. V shed 2 bases and J shed 6 bases, with 17 bases lying between them. The CDR3 nucleotides read TGTGCCAGCAGCTTACGTGGTCGATTTACCGATGGCTACACCTTC. It codes for CASSLRGRFTDGYTF.

The CDR3 nucleotides read TGTGCCAGCAGCTTACGGGGGGCTGGTACTGAAGCTTTCTTT. Its protein is CASSLRGAGTEAFF. V and J are TRBV7-9 and TRBJ1-1, with D tentatively TRBD1 (6 bases). CDR1 and CDR2 from the germline V gene are SEHNR and FQNEAQ (reference sequence). Between the trimmed V and J ends, which lost 2 bases and 5 bases, there was a span of 12 bases. CDR3 size: 14 residues.

V gene TRBV7-6 combines with J gene TRBJ2-7, with 9 bases that match TRBD1. J was trimmed by 3 bases and V by 1 base; bases with no gene match: 1. The CDR3 length is 14 residues. Germline V gene data show CDR1 as SGHVS and CDR2 as FNYEAQ. The chain's CDR3 is CASSLVGQGYEQYF. The CDR3 DNA follows: TGTGCCAGCAGCTTAGTGGGACAGGGCTACGAGCAGTACTTC.

This clone was picked up many times. The V gene is TRBV28, the J gene TRBJ1-2; the D gene is possibly TRBD1 (6 bases). The CDR3 sequence is 12 residues long. The germline V and J ends were trimmed by 5 bases and 7 bases, with 11 bases remaining between them. Germline assignment: CDR1 MDHEN and CDR2 SYDVKM. CDR3 protein: CASSPGGFGYTF. The CDR3, as DNA: TGTGCCAGCAGTCCCGGGGGCTTTGGCTACACCTTC.

The V call is TRBV5-8, the J call TRBJ1-2; D gene ambiguous. CDR3 length: 14 residues. V was trimmed by 2 bases and J by 4 bases, leaving 12 bases between them. The germline gives CDR1 SGHTS, CDR2 YDEGEE. Here the CDR3 DNA reads TGTGCCAGCAGCTTAGGCGGAATCACCTATGGCTACACCTTC. Amino acid sequence: CASSLGGITYGYTF.

The chain combines TRBV7-2 with TRBJ2-2; D remains ambiguous. CDR1 is SGHTA and CDR2 is FQGNSA in the germline V gene. There are 11 residues in the CDR3. V lost 2 bases and J lost 8, with 3 bases in between. In nucleotides, the CDR3 is TGTGCCAGCAGCTTAAAGGGGGAGCTGTTTTTT. Its translation is CASSLKGELFF.